These T cell receptor beta chains were read from a single sample in a study of T cell repertoires in cytomegalovirus infection. Each CDR3 protein is one row after TCRdb ran MiXCR on the reads. Here the sample spans roughly 230,000 distinct CDR3 sequences, 20% to 25% being singletons. Specimen: CD8+ T cells from PBMCs. All receptors derive from a human donor in good health (CMV status not recorded). Some clones in this sample may be carry-over from other donors' samples. Both conserved end residues are part of each CDR3. A D gene is named only where the DNA matches it firmly. Size is stated for part of the rows, as once, few or many counts, or as a class when the clone is expanded.

j_call v_call clone_size cdr3_length d_call cdr3_nt cdr3_aa
TRBJ2-2 TRBV15 . 16 . TGTGCCACCAGCAGAGATCGCCAGACTCCGACCGGGGAGCTGTTTTTT CATSRDRQTPTGELFF
TRBJ2-1 TRBV2 few 12 . TGTGCCGTCAAGGGTGGCTACAATGAGCAGTTCTTC CAVKGGYNEQFF
TRBJ2-2 TRBV6-5 few 13 . TGTGCCAGCAGTTACTCTACAGTCGGGGAGCTGTTTTTT CASSYSTVGELFF
TRBJ2-1 TRBV7-2 few 12 . TGTGCCAGCAGCGTATATTACAATGAGCAGTTCTTC CASSVYYNEQFF
TRBJ1-1 TRBV5-6 . 13 . TGTGCCAGCAGCATGGACAGTGGGACTGAAGCTTTCTTT CASSMDSGTEAFF
TRBJ2-1 TRBV7-2 many 14 TRBD2 TGTGCCAGCAGCCTGAGCGGGGGGGCCGATGAGCAGTTCTTC CASSLSGGADEQFF
TRBJ2-3 TRBV6-4 once 15 TRBD2 TGTGCCAGCAGTGACTCGAGCGGGGCCACAGATACGCAGTATTTT CASSDSSGATDTQYF
TRBJ2-7 TRBV5-5 . 14 . TGTGCCAGCAGCTACGCCAAGGGGGACTACGAGCAGTACTTC CASSYAKGDYEQYF
TRBJ2-1 TRBV12-3/TRBV12-4 once 15 . TGTGCCAGCAGAGAGGTGGCCTCCTCCTACAATGAGCAGTTCTTC CASREVASSYNEQFF
TRBJ2-7 TRBV7-2 many 15 . TGTGCCAGCAGCTTAGAACTGGGTATCGGTTTCGAGCAGTACTTC CASSLELGIGFEQYF
TRBJ2-3 TRBV7-6 many 16 TRBD1 TGTGCCAGCAGCCTTGCACCGGGGACAGGGGCAGATACGCAGTATTTT CASSLAPGTGADTQYF
TRBJ2-1 TRBV7-6 . 14 . TGTGCCAGCAGCTTAGCCACAGGAGGCGATGAGCAGTTCTTC CASSLATGGDEQFF
TRBJ1-2 TRBV19 . 12 . TGTGCCAGTAGTTTCGGATCCGAGCGCTACACCTTC CASSFGSERYTF
TRBJ2-3 TRBV12-3/TRBV12-4 few 15 . TGTGCCAGCAGTCCGGGACACAGATTCACAGATACGCAGTATTTT CASSPGHRFTDTQYF
TRBJ2-7 TRBV2 . 14 TRBD1 TGTGCCAGCAGTGAATGGCAGGGGGCCTACGAGCAGTACTTC CASSEWQGAYEQYF
TRBJ2-2 TRBV7-2 . 13 . TGTGCCAGCAGCCCGACAGTGTACGGGGAGCTGTTTTTT CASSPTVYGELFF
TRBJ2-1 TRBV12-3/TRBV12-4 many 14 TRBD2 TGTGCCAGCAAGTTGACTAGCGGATGGAATGAGCAGTTCTTC CASKLTSGWNEQFF
TRBJ1-1 TRBV19 . 13 . TGTGCCAGTAGTATCTACCTCCGGGAAAAAGCTTTCTTT CASSIYLREKAFF
TRBJ2-2 TRBV12-3/TRBV12-4 . 12 . TGTGCCAGCAGTTTCACTTTTTGGGAGCTGTTTTTT CASSFTFWELFF
TRBJ1-5 TRBV7-2 many 15 TRBD1 TGTGCCAGCAGCTTAGGACAGGGGGCACATCAGCCCCAGCATTTT CASSLGQGAHQPQHF
TRBJ1-1 TRBV4-1 few 13 . TGCGCCAGCAGCTCCCAGGGGTTCACTGAAGCTTTCTTT CASSSQGFTEAFF
TRBJ2-3 TRBV19 many 14 TRBD2 TGTGCCAGTAGCTGGACTAGCGGGGCAGATACGCAGTATTTT CASSWTSGADTQYF
TRBJ2-2 TRBV29-1 . 13 . TGCAGCCTGTGCGATACGAACACCGGGGAGCTGTTTTTT CSLCDTNTGELFF
TRBJ2-7 TRBV14 . 14 TRBD1 TGTGCCAGCAGCCAGACAGGGAACGCCTACGAGCAGTACTTC CASSQTGNAYEQYF
TRBJ2-7 TRBV10-3 . 15 . TGTGCCATCAGTGAGTCGGTGGGTCCCTCCTACGAGCAGTACTTC CAISESVGPSYEQYF
TRBJ2-3 TRBV7-9 . 15 TRBD1 TGTGCCAGTCGTAGGGGACAGGGGTTGCTAAATACGCAGTATTTT CASRRGQGLLNTQYF
TRBJ2-7 TRBV20-1 few 14 TRBD1 TGCAGTGCTAGGACTGGACAGGGGTTCTACGAGCAGTACTTC CSARTGQGFYEQYF
TRBJ1-1 TRBV5-4 . 13 TRBD1 TGTGCCAGCAGCGGACAGGGTCCGACTGAAGCTTTCTTT CASSGQGPTEAFF
TRBJ2-7 TRBV28 . 13 . TGTGCCAGCAGTTCCCGTAATGGGTACGAGCAGTACTTC CASSSRNGYEQYF
TRBJ1-2 TRBV2 . 12 TRBD1 TGTGCCAGCTGGACAGGGGTTTGGGGCTACACCTTC CASWTGVWGYTF
TRBJ2-5 TRBV2 many 12 . TGTGCCGCCCTGGGGTTCCAAGAGACCCAGTACTTC CAALGFQETQYF
TRBJ1-6 TRBV5-6 . 14 . TGTACCAGCAGCTCGGGACTGCAAGGTTCACCCCTCCACTTT CTSSSGLQGSPLHF
TRBJ2-7 TRBV2 . 13 . TGTGCCAGCAGTGAAGACGGGGGCCCCGAGCAGTACTTC CASSEDGGPEQYF
TRBJ1-1 TRBV7-3 many 14 TRBD1 TGTGCCAGCAGCAAGACAGGGTTGGGCACTGAAGCTTTCTTT CASSKTGLGTEAFF
TRBJ2-1 TRBV28 few 17 . TGTGCCAGCAGTTTTCCGTCCCCCCAGTTTCGGTACAATGAGCAGTTCTTC CASSFPSPQFRYNEQFF
TRBJ2-5 TRBV7-7 . 14 TRBD2 TGTGCCAGCAGCTGGGGAGGGACCGGGGAGACCCAGTACTTC CASSWGGTGETQYF
TRBJ2-5 TRBV5-6 . 14 TRBD1 TGTGCCAGCAGCTTGGTACAGGGGGCCGAGACCCAGTACTTC CASSLVQGAETQYF
TRBJ1-2 TRBV5-1 few 15 . TGCGCCAGCAGCTTGGAAGGAACTCCTAACTATGGCTACACCTTC CASSLEGTPNYGYTF
TRBJ1-2 TRBV2 few 12 . TGTGCCAGTAGCCGGGCGGGGAATGGCTACACCTTC CASSRAGNGYTF
TRBJ2-7 TRBV28 few 16 . TGTGCCAGCAGCTCCCCAGGGGACGGACGAACCTACGAGCAGTACTTC CASSSPGDGRTYEQYF
TRBJ2-7 TRBV7-6 few 14 TRBD2 TGTGCCAGCAGCTGGGGACTAGCGGACCTCGAGCAGTACTTC CASSWGLADLEQYF
TRBJ2-5 TRBV20-1 medium-sized 13 . TGCAGTGCTAGAGAGCTAGCTAAAGAGACCCAGTACTTC CSARELAKETQYF
TRBJ2-3 TRBV29-1 few 12 . TGCAGCGCAATCGGCCAGACCGATACGCAGTATTTT CSAIGQTDTQYF
TRBJ2-1 TRBV6-5 . 15 . TGTGCCAGCAGTTACGGGACGGGGCGCTACAATGAGCAGTTCTTC CASSYGTGRYNEQFF
TRBJ1-6 TRBV7-6 . 14 TRBD1 TGTGCCAGCAGCCGACAGGGCGGGAATTCACCCCTCCACTTT CASSRQGGNSPLHF
TRBJ2-6 TRBV6-4 many 15 . TGTGCCAGCAGTGACAGGGGGGGCGAAGCCAACGTCCTGACTTTC CASSDRGGEANVLTF
TRBJ2-6 TRBV7-8 many 18 TRBD1 TGTGCCAGCAAAATCCGGGACAGGGCCCTCTCTGGGGCCAACGTCCTGACTTTC CASKIRDRALSGANVLTF
TRBJ2-1 TRBV7-6 . 14 TRBD1 TGTGCCAGCAGCTTAGTGGGACAGCACGTTGAGCAGTTCTTC CASSLVGQHVEQFF
TRBJ1-1 TRBV14 many 14 . TGTGCCAGCAGCCACACAGGGTCGAACACTGAAGCTTTCTTT CASSHTGSNTEAFF
TRBJ1-5 TRBV4-1 . 13 . TGCGCCAGCAGCTACGACAGTAATCAGCCCCAGCATTTT CASSYDSNQPQHF
TRBJ2-1 TRBV6-5 . 13 TRBD2 TGTGCCAGCAGTTGGGGTAGCGGGGGTTCGAAGTTCTTC CASSWGSGGSKFF
TRBJ1-6 TRBV2 once 15 . TGTGCCAGCAAGGAAGGGGGGGCGCGGTATTCACCCCTCCACTTT CASKEGGARYSPLHF